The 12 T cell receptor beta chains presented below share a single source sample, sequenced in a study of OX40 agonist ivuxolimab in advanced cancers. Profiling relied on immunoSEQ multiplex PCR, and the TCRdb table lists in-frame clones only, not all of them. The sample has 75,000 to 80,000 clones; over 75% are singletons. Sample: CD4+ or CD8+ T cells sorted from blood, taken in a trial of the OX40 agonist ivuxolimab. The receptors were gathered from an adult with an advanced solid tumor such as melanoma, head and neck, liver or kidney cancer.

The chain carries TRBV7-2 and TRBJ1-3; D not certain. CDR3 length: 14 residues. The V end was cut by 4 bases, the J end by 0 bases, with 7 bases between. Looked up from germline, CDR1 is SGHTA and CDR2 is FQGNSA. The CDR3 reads CASSSVGSGNTIYF. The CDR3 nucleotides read TGTGCCAGCAGCTCGGTTGGCTCTGGAAACACCATATATTTT.

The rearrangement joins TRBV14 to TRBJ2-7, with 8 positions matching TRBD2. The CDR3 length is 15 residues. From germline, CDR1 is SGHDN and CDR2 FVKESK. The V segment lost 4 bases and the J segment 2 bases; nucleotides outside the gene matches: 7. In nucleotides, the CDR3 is TGTGCCAGCAGCCCTCTAGCGGGTCCGACCTACGAGCAGTACTTC. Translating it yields CASSPLAGPTYEQYF.

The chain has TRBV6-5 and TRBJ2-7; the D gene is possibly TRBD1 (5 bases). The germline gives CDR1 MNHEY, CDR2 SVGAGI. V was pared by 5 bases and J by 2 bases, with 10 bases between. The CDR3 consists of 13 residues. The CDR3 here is CASSGDRTYEQYF. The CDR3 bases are TGTGCCAGCAGTGGAGACAGAACCTACGAGCAGTACTTC.

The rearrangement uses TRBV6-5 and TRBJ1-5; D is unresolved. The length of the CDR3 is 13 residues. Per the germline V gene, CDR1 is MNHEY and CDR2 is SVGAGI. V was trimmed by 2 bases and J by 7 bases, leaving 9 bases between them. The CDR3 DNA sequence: TGTGCCAGCAGTTACGTAAGGGAACAGCCCCAGCATTTT. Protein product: CASSYVREQPQHF.

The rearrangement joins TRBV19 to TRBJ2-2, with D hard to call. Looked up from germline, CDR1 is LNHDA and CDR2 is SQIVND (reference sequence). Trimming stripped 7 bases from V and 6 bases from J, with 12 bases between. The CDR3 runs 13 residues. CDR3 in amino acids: CASKRNIAGELFF. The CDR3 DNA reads TGTGCCAGTAAAAGGAATATTGCCGGGGAGCTGTTTTTT. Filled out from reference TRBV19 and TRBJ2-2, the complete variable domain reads DGGITQSPKYLFRKEGQNVTLSCEQNLNHDAMYWYRQDPGQGLRLIYYSQIVNDFQKGDIAEGYSVSREKKESFPLTVTSAQKNPTAFYLCASKRNIAGELFFGEGSRLTVL.

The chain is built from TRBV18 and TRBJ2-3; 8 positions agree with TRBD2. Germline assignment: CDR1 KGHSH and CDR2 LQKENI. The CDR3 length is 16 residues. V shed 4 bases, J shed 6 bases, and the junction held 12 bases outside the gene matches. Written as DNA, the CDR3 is TGTGCCAGCTCACTCGTCAGGGAGCGGGGGACGGATACGCAGTATTTT. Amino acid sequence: CASSLVRERGTDTQYF.

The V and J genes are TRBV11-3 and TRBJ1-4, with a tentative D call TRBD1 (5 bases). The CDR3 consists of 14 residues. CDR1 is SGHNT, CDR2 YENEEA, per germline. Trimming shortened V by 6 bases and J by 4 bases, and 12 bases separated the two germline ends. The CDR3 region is CASSFDSFNEKLFF. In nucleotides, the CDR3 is TGTGCCAGCAGTTTCGACAGCTTTAATGAAAAACTGTTTTTT.

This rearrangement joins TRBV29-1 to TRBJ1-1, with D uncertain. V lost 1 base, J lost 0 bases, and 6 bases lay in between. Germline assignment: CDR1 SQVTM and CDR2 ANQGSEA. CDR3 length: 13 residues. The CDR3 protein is CSVEGQMNTEAFF. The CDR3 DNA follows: TGCAGCGTTGAAGGGCAAATGAACACTGAAGCTTTCTTT.

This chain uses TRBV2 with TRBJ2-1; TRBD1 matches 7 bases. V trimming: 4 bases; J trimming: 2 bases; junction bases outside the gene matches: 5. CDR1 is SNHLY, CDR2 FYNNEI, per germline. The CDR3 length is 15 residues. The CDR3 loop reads CASSVRGSAYNEQFF. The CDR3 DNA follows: TGTGCCAGCAGTGTCAGGGGGAGCGCCTACAATGAGCAGTTCTTC.

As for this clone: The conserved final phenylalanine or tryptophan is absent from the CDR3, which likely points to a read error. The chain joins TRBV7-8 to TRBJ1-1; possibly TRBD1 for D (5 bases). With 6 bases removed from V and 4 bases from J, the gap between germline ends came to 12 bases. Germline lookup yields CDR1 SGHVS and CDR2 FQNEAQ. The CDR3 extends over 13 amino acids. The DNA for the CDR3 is TGTGCCAGCAGGTCACAGGTCCTCACTGAAGCTTTCCTT. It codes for CASRSQVLTEAFL.

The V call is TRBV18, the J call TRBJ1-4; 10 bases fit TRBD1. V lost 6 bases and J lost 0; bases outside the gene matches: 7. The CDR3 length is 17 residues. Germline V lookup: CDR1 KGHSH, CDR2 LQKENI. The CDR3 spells CASSTGTGVATNEKLFF. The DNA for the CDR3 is TGTGCCAGCTCTACCGGGACAGGGGTTGCAACTAATGAAAAACTGTTTTTT.

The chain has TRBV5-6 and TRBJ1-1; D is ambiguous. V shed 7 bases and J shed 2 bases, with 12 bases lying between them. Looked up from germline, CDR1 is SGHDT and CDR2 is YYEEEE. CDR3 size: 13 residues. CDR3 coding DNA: TGTGCCAGCCGAATCAACAGAAACACTGAAGCTTTCTTT. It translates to CASRINRNTEAFF.